The 8 T cell receptor beta chains below were found in one sample sequenced in a study of CD8 T cells in ankylosing spondylitis. TCRdb reprocessed the 5' RACE reads with MiXCR, giving one entry per CDR3 protein. The table lists about 240,000 distinct CDR3 sequences, less than 10% of them singletons, with almost 7% in the top ten. The sample consisted of blood, either unsorted or a sorted T cell fraction (not recorded which). Receptor source: a male donor with ankylosing spondylitis or in good health (not recorded which).

This clonotype was detected many times. V is TRBV29-1 and J is TRBJ2-1, with TRBD1 identical over 8 bases. Germline CDR1 SQVTM, CDR2 ANQGSEA. The CDR3 spans 13 residues. Trimming took 5 bases from V and 4 from J; bases not matched to a gene: 4. DNA for the CDR3: TGCAGCGTTAGGCAGGGGGCATACAATGAGCAGTTCTTC. As protein: CSVRQGAYNEQFF.

This clonotype was detected a few times. The rearrangement uses TRBV30 and TRBJ1-1; D possibly corresponds to TRBD1 (5 bases). The CDR3 loop spans 13 amino acids. Trimming took off 3 bases at V and 1 base at J, with 9 bases between the two ends. Germline CDR1 and CDR2: GTSNPN and SVGIG (reference sequence). The CDR3 nucleotides read TGTGCCTGGAGCCCGACAGAGAACACTGAAGCTTTCTTT. Translating it yields CAWSPTENTEAFF.

This clonotype was seen more than once but under ten times. The chain employs TRBV27 and TRBJ1-1; D unresolved. CDR3 size: 16 residues. The germline gives CDR1 MNHEY, CDR2 SMNVEV (reference sequence). V dropped 6 bases and J dropped 0 bases, with 17 bases sitting between them. As DNA, the CDR3 is TGTGCCAGCAGGCCCCGCGCGGGCCTCATGAACACTGAAGCTTTCTTT. It specifies CASRPRAGLMNTEAFF.

The V and J genes are TRBV7-2 and TRBJ2-5; D may be TRBD2 (5 bases). The germline gives CDR1 SGHTA, CDR2 FQGNSA. V lost 2 bases and J 7 bases, leaving 14 bases between the germline ends. The CDR3 length is 14 residues. CDR3 bases: TGTGCCAGCAGCTTAAGTTTCCCTGAGGGGACCCAGTACTTC. Translation: CASSLSFPEGTQYF. Looking up the rest from reference TRBV7-2 and TRBJ2-5 gives the full variable domain: GAGVSQSPSNKVTEKGKDVELRCDPISGHTALYWYRQSLGQGLEFLIYFQGNSAPDKSGLPSDRFSAERTGGSVSTLTIQRTQQEDSAVYLCASSLSFPEGTQYFGPGTRLLVL.

In the case of this clonotype: It may be a read error: a sequence one base away is much more abundant. The CDR3 coding sequence is TGTGCCAGCAGCTTAAGGCGGTACACCGGGGAGCTGTTTTTT. This sequence encodes CASSLRRYTGELFF. V and J are TRBV11-2 and TRBJ2-2; D gene unclear. The CDR3 has 14 amino acids. Germline V CDR1 and CDR2: SGHAT, FQNNGV. Trimming stripped 2 bases from V and 3 bases from J, with 7 bases between.

This clonotype has ten or more counts. This rearrangement joins TRBV20-1 to TRBJ2-7; TRBD2 matches at 13 bases. Losses at the gene ends were 3 bases for V and 6 bases for J; bases not matched to a gene: 5. Germline loops: CDR1 DFQATT, CDR2 SNEGSKA (reference sequence). The CDR3 totals 14 residues. CDR3 DNA sequence: TGCAGTGCTAGCCTTGGACTAGCGGGAGCCGAGCAGTACTTC. The encoded protein is CSASLGLAGAEQYF.

This clonotype was observed many times. The chain carries TRBV6-2 or TRBV6-3 and TRBJ2-2, with D perhaps TRBD1 (5 bases). Germline V gene data show CDR1 as MNHEY and CDR2 as SVGEGT. Trimming cost V 6 bases and J 6 bases, with 14 bases left between them. This CDR3 has 14 residues. The CDR3, as DNA: TGTGCCAGCAGGCTTTACAGGCCCCCCGGGGAGCTGTTTTTT. It encodes CASRLYRPPGELFF.

A remark on this clonotype: A much larger clone lies a single base off, so this may be a read error. The CDR3 region is CASNLAGGRRDTQYF. CDR3 coding DNA: TGTGCCAGCAACTTAGCGGGAGGGCGGAGAGATACGCAGTATTTT. This sequence joins TRBV7-2 and TRBJ2-3; 11 bases are shared with TRBD2. The CDR3 is 15 amino acids. Germline V gene sequence: CDR1 SGHTA, CDR2 FQGNSA.